This T cell receptor (beta chain) was recovered during a study of cytomegalovirus exposure and HLA in healthy donors. Whole-study findings and limits: One later analysis, an examination of the 90 to 150 validation repertoires, found that first-cohort TCR clusters tended to co-occur in them. The study designated 150 to 200 TCR beta chains cytomegalovirus-associated. High specificity and sensitivity for cytomegalovirus status were reported for the classifier.

Profiled with immunoSEQ multiplex PCR; TCRdb holds only in-frame clones, not every one. In the table there are approximately 110,000 clones, more than 70% of which are singletons. To note about this clone: Its antigen is as yet unknown.

V was pared by 6 bases and J by 6 bases, with 22 bases between. The CDR3 runs 15 residues. Per the germline V gene, CDR1 is SQVTM and CDR2 is ANQGSEA. The TCR was taken from a woman between 18 and 30 years old in good health and CMV-seronegative. The chain is built from TRBV29-1 and TRBJ2-3, with TRBD2 as a possible D gene (7 bases). Source material: PBMCs. The chain's CDR3 is CSVLEGGGGWDTQYF. As DNA, the CDR3 is TGCAGCGTCCTTGAGGGAGGGGGGGGTTGGGATACGCAGTATTTT.